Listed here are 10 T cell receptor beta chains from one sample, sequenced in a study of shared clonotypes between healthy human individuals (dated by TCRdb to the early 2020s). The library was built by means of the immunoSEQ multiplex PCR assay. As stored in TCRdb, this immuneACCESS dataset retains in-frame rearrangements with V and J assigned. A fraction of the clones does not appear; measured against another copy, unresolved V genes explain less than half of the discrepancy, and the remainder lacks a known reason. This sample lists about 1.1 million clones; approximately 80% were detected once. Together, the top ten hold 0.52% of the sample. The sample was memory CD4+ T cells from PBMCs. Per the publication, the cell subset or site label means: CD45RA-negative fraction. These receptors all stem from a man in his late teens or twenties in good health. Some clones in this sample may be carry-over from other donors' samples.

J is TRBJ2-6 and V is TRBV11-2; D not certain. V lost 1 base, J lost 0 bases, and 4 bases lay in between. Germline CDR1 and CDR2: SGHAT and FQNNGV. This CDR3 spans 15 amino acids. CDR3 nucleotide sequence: TGTGCCAGCAGCTTAGCTCTCTCTGGGGCCAACGTCCTGACTTTC. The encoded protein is CASSLALSGANVLTF.

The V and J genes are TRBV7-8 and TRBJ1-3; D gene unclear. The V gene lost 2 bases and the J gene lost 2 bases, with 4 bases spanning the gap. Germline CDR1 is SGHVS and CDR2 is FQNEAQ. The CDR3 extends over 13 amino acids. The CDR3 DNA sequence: TGTGCCAGCAGCTTAATACCTGGAAACACCATATATTTT. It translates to CASSLIPGNTIYF.

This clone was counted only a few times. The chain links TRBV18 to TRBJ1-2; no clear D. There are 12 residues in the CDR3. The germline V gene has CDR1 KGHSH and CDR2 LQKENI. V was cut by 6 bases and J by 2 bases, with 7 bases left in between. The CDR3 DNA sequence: TGTGCCAGCTCCGGGCAGAACTATGGCTACACCTTC. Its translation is CASSGQNYGYTF.

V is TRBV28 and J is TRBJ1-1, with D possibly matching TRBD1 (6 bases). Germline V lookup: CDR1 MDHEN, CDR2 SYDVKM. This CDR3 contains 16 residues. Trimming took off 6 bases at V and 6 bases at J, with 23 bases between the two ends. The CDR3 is CASSPLRVRGGPEAFF. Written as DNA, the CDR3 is TGTGCCAGCAGCCCTTTAAGGGTCAGGGGAGGACCTGAAGCTTTCTTT.

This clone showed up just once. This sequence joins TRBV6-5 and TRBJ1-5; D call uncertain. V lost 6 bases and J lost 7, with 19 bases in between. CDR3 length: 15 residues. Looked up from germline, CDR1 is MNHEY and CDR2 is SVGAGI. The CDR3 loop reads CASSAFGAVKQPQHF. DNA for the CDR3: TGTGCCAGCAGCGCATTTGGCGCAGTCAAACAGCCCCAGCATTTT.

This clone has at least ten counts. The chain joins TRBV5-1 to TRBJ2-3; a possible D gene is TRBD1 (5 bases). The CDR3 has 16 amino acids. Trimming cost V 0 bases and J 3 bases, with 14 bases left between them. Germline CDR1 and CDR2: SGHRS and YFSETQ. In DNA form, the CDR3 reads TGCGCCAGCAGCTTGGGTCATCAGGGCAGAACAGATACGCAGTATTTT. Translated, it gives CASSLGHQGRTDTQYF.

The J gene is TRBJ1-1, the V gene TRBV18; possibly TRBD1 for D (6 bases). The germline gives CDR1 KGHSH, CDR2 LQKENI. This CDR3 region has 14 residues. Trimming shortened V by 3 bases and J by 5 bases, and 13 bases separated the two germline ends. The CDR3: CASSPNREGTEAFF. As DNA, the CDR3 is TGTGCCAGCTCACCTAACAGGGAGGGGACTGAAGCTTTCTTT.

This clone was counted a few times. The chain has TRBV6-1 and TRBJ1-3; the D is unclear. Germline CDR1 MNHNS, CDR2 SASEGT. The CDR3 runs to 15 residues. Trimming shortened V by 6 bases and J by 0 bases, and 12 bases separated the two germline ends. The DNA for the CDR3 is TGTGCCAGCAGAGACTGGAGGGACTCTGGAAACACCATATATTTT. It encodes CASRDWRDSGNTIYF.

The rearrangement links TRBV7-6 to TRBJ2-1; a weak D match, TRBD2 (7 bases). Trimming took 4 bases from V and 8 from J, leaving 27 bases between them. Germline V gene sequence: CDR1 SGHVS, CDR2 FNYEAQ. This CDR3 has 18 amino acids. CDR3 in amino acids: CASSSGAAGGGSVDEQFF. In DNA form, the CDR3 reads TGTGCCAGCAGCTCAGGGGCCGCTGGGGGGGGTTCAGTCGATGAGCAGTTCTTC.

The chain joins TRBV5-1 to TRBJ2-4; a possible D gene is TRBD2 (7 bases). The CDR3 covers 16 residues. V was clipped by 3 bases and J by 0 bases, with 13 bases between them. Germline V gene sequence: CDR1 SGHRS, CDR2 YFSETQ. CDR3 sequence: CASSSGGGRAKNIQYF. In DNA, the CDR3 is TGCGCCAGCAGCTCGGGGGGCGGGAGAGCCAAAAACATTCAGTACTTC.